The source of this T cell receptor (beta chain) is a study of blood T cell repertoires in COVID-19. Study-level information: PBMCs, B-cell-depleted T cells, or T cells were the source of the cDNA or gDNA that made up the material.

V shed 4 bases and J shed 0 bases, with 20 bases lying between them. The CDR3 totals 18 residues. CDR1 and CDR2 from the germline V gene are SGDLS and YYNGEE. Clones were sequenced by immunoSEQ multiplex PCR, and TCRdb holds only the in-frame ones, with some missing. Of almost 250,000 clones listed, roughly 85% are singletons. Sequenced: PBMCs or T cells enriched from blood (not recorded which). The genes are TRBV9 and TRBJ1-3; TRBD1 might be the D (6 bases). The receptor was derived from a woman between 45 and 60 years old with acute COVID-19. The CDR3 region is CASSLRRGDTSSGNTIYF. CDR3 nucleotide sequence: TGTGCCAGCAGCCTAAGGCGGGGGGACACGAGCTCTGGAAACACCATATATTTT.